One and the same sample provided the 2 T cell receptor beta chains below, sequenced in a study of blood T cell repertoires in COVID-19. The method was immunoSEQ multiplex PCR; TCRdb's version includes in-frame clones alone and lacks a portion of them. Of 400,000 or so clones in the sample, 90% were seen once. Sequenced material: PBMCs or T cells enriched from blood (not recorded which). The receptors stem from a man younger than 35 who had recovered from COVID-19.

The chain has TRBV19 and TRBJ2-1, with 10 bases matching TRBD2. The CDR3 consists of 15 residues. Trimming took 5 bases from V and 4 from J; bases not matched to a gene: 5. Germline CDR1 is LNHDA and CDR2 is SQIVND (reference sequence). The CDR3 spells CASSPSGSQYNEQFF. CDR3 DNA: TGTGCCAGTAGTCCTAGCGGGAGTCAATACAATGAGCAGTTCTTC.

V usage is TRBV7-3 and J usage is TRBJ2-1; 13 nucleotides match TRBD2. V trimming: 5 bases; J trimming: 4 bases; junction bases outside the gene matches: 2. CDR1 and CDR2 (germline): SGHTA, FQGTGA. This CDR3 region has 15 residues. CDR3 loop: CASSILAGGYNEQFF. Written as DNA, the CDR3 is TGTGCCAGCAGCATACTAGCGGGAGGGTACAATGAGCAGTTCTTC.